This T cell receptor (beta chain) was retrieved from a study of patients and donors after allogeneic stem cell transplantation. From the RT-PCR reads, TCRdb called clonotypes with MiXCR, one entry per CDR3 protein. The sample records hundreds of thousands of distinct CDR3 sequences, around 40% being singletons. In its sample, this clonotype was seen many times. The V gene's germline CDR1 is LNHNV and CDR2 YYDKDF (reference sequence). V gave up 0 bases and J gave up 2 bases, with 7 bases separating them. The CDR3 length is 14 residues. This sequence originates from a human donor who was either an allogeneic HSCT recipient or a stem cell or donor lymphocyte infusion donor (not recorded which). It is not recorded whose cells these are; they may come from a transplant donor. V gene TRBV15 combines with J gene TRBJ1-2; D gene unclear. Sequenced material: blood, either unsorted or a sorted T cell fraction (not recorded which). The CDR3 is CATSRDPENYGYTF. The DNA for the CDR3 is TGTGCCACCAGCAGAGATCCGGAGAACTATGGCTACACCTTC.